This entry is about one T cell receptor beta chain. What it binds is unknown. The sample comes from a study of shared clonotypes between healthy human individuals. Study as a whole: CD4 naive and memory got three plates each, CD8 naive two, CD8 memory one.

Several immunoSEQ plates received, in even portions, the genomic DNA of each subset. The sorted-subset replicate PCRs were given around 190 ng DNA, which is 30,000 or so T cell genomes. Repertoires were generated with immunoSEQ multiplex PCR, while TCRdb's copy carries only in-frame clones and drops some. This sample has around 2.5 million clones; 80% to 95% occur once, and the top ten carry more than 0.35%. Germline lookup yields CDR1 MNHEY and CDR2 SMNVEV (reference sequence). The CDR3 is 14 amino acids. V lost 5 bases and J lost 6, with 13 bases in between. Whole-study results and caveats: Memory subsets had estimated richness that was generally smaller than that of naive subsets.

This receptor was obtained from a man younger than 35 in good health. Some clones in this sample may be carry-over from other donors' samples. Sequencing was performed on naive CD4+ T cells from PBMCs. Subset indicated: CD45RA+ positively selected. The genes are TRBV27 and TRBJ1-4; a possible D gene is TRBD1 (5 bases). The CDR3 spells CASSLYDSDEKLFF. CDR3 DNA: TGTGCCAGCAGTCTCTACGACAGTGATGAAAAACTGTTTTTT.